Following are 6 T cell receptor beta chains from one sample sequenced in a study of tumor and adjacent non-tumor tissue in lung cancer. RNA was extracted from bulk tissue without any cell sorting. More than 3 cm separated this lung sample from the edge of the tumor. Three rounds of nested PCR, following a modified ARM-PCR protocol, produced the TCRbeta library. TCRdb used MiXCR to reprocess the multiplex PCR reads, holding one entry per CDR3 protein. The data show some 73,000 distinct CDR3 sequences, with about 82% seen just once and approximately 51% held by the top ten. Source material: distant non-tumor lung tissue. These receptor sequences come from a man between 60 and 75 years old with non-small cell lung cancer.

Ten or more counts support this clonotype. A read error may account for a junction end that differs from germline. The chain employs TRBV6-5 and TRBJ2-3; possibly TRBD2 for D (6 bases). Germline assignment: CDR1 MNHEY and CDR2 SVGAGI. The CDR3 is 13 residues long. This chain's CDR3 is CASYAAGTGMIHF. As DNA, the CDR3 is TGTGCCAGCTATGCGGCGGGGACGGGCATGATACATTTT.

This clonotype has a count of ten or more. This chain uses TRBV12-3 or TRBV12-4 with TRBJ2-2, with TRBD1 matching 7 bases. This CDR3 comprises 15 residues. Losses at the gene ends were 5 bases for V and 0 bases for J; bases not matched to a gene: 3. CDR3 in amino acids: CASSHGTANTGELFF. CDR3 nucleotides: TGTGCCAGCAGTCACGGGACAGCGAACACCGGGGAGCTGTTTTTT.

About this clonotype itself: Since no conserved phenylalanine or tryptophan closes the CDR3, a read error is the likely cause. No DNA is shown, since the ends of the CDR3 on it are uncertain; the CDR3 is the one TCRdb lists. The CDR3 here is CASSSTGVETRYL. The chain combines TRBV11-2 with TRBJ2-5; TRBD1, the table's D call, lacks a check against the DNA. The germline CDR1 and CDR2 sequences are SGHAT and FQNNGV. Counting both end residues, the CDR3 totals 13 amino acids.

CDR3 protein: CASSFRGTGRNTEAFF. Here the CDR3 DNA reads TGTGCCAGCAGTTTCAGGGGGACCGGGCGGAACACTGAAGCTTTCTTT. V and J are TRBV6-5 and TRBJ1-1; 7 bases agree with TRBD1. CDR3 length: 16 amino acids. Germline V gives CDR1 MNHEY, CDR2 SVGAGI. The V segment lost 4 bases and the J segment 1 base; nucleotides outside the gene matches: 9.

By proportion, this clonotype is medium-sized (0.01 to 0.1%). This chain uses TRBV5-8 with TRBJ2-1; D possibly corresponds to TRBD2 (7 bases). Trimming cost V 0 bases and J 4 bases, with 14 bases left between them. CDR3 length: 16 residues. CDR1 is SGHTS, CDR2 YDEGEE, per germline. The CDR3 nucleotides are TGTGCCAGCAGCTTGGAAGGGGGGGCGGTTTACAATGAGCAGTTCTTC. Protein product: CASSLEGGAVYNEQFF. The full variable domain, its missing parts supplied by reference TRBV5-8 and TRBJ2-1, is EAGVTQSPTHLIKTRGQQATLRCSPISGHTSVYWYQQALGLGLQFLLWYDEGEERNRGNFPPRFSGRQFPNYSSELNVNALELEDSALYLCASSLEGGAVYNEQFFGPGTRLTVL.

In regard to this clonotype: At one of its ends the junction is not consistent with the germline gene, which may arise from a read error. The J gene is TRBJ2-7, the V gene TRBV20-1; 7 bases map to TRBD2. Germline-derived CDR1 and CDR2 are DFQATT and SNEGSKA (reference sequence). The CDR3 runs to 14 residues. This CDR3 is CSSRHASGAYEQYF. The CDR3 nucleotides read TGCAGTTCTAGACACGCCAGCGGGGCCTATGAGCAGTACTTC.